There are a few counts of the clone carrying this T cell receptor (beta chain). This entry belongs to a study of T cells in tumors after PD-1 blockade. Looking at the study overall: Daily vismodegib 150 mg continued in a subset of anti-PD-1-treated patients. Mean per blood sample: some 100,000 templates (about 24,000-260,000), some 40,000 unique clonotypes.

The data were produced by immunoSEQ multiplex PCR, yet TCRdb's version contains in-frame clones alone and is incomplete. The sample includes approximately 50,000 clones, 65% to 80% of them seen just once. The CDR3 spans 14 residues. Trimming took 6 bases from V and 8 from J, leaving 19 bases between them. Germline V gene lookup returns CDR1 SNHLY and CDR2 FYNNEI. Template: tumor biopsy or peripheral blood genomic DNA, about 616-6,004 ng per sample. The chain is built from TRBV2 and TRBJ1-2; D gene ambiguous. The sequences come from PBMCs, collected before anti-PD-1 therapy. This clonotype originated in a human donor with advanced basal cell or squamous cell carcinoma (not recorded which). The CDR3 region is CASSESLFGLGYTF. The CDR3, as DNA: TGTGCCAGCAGCGAATCCCTTTTCGGCCTGGGCTACACCTTC.